Detailed here is one TCR beta chain. Its specificity is unknown. Patients aged 18 to 65 with hyperthyroidism were newly diagnosed, with duration under 2 months. This sample was taken from a study of T cells in Graves' hyperthyroidism and ophthalmopathy. Overall study results and limits: The authors' 13 V-J model separated ophthalmopathy from stable hyperthyroidism. Most clonotypes that expanded in the thyroid above 0.001 also showed up in blood. The model predicted ophthalmopathy a median roughly six months before onset.

RNA transcripts served as the template for amplifying TCR beta CDR3 regions. The TCR CDR3 was amplified in a first-round RT-PCR using the HTBI primer set. TCRdb ran MiXCR on the multiplex PCR reads and lists one entry per CDR3 protein. The sample consists of a few hundred thousand distinct CDR3 sequences, about 45% of them appearing once. The CDR3 extends over 13 amino acids. The sequenced sample consisted of peripheral blood or thyroid tissue (not recorded which). The chain employs TRBV12-3 or TRBV12-4 and TRBJ1-1; TRBD1 matches at 7 bases. The receptor's source is a young woman with Graves' hyperthyroidism. The CDR3 sequence is CASGSTGYTEAFF. The CDR3 DNA sequence: TGTGCTAGTGGCTCGACAGGGTACACTGAAGCTTTCTTT.